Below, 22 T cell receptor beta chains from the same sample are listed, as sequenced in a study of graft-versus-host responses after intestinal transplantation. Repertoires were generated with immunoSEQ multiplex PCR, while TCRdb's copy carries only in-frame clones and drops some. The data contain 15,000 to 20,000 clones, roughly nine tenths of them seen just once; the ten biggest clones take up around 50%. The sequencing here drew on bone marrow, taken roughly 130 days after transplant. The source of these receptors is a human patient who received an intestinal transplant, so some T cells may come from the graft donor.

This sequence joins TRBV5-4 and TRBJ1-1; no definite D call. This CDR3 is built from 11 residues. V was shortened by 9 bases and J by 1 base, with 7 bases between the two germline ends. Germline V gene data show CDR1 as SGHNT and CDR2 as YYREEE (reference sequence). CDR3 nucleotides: TGTGCCACCCTTGGGAACACTGAAGCTTTCTTT. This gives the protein CATLGNTEAFF.

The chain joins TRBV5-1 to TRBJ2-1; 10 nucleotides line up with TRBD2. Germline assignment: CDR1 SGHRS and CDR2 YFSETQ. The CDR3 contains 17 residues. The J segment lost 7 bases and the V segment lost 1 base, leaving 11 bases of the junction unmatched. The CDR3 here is CASSLSRGLAGVNEQFF. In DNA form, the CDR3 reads TGCGCCAGCAGCTTGTCGCGGGGTCTAGCGGGAGTAAATGAGCAGTTCTTC.

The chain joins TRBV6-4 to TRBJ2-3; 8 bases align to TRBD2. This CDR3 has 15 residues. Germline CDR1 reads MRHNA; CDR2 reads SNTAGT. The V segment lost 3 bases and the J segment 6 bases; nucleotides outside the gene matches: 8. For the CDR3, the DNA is TGTGCCAGCAGTGAGGGGCGGGAGGTATCGGATACGCAGTATTTT. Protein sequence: CASSEGREVSDTQYF.

The CDR3 reads CASSATSDTDTQYF. CDR3 coding DNA: TGTGCCAGCAGTGCGACTAGCGACACAGATACGCAGTATTTT. The chain employs TRBV6-4 and TRBJ2-3, with 8 bases that match TRBD2. The CDR3 totals 14 residues. The germline V gene encodes CDR1 MRHNA and CDR2 SNTAGT. Trimming took 4 bases from V and 2 from J; bases not matched to a gene: 2.

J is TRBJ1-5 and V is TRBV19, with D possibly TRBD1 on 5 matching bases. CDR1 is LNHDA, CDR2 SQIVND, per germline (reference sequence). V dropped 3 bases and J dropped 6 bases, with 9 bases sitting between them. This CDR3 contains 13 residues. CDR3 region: CASSIRGSQPQHF. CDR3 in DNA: TGTGCCAGTAGTATTAGGGGCTCTCAGCCCCAGCATTTT.

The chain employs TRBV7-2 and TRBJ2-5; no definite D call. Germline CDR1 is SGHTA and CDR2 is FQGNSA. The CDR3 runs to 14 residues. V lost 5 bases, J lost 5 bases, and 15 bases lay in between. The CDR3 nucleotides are TGTGCCAGCAGCCCCGCCACCGGGTCGGAGACCCAGTACTTC. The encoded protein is CASSPATGSETQYF. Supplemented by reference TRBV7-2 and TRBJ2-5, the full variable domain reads GAGVSQSPSNKVTEKGKDVELRCDPISGHTALYWYRQSLGQGLEFLIYFQGNSAPDKSGLPSDRFSAERTGGSVSTLTIQRTQQEDSAVYLCASSPATGSETQYFGPGTRLLVL.

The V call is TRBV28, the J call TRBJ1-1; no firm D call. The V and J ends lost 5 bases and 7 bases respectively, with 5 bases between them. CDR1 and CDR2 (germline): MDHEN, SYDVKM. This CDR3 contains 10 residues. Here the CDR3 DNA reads TGTGCCAGCAGTCATGTTGAAGCTTTCTTT. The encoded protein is CASSHVEAFF. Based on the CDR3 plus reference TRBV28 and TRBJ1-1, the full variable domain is DVKVTQSSRYLVKRTGEKVFLECVQDMDHENMFWYRQDPGLGLRLIYFSYDVKMKEKGDIPEGYSVSREKKERFSLILESASTNQTSMYLCASSHVEAFFGQGTRLTVV.

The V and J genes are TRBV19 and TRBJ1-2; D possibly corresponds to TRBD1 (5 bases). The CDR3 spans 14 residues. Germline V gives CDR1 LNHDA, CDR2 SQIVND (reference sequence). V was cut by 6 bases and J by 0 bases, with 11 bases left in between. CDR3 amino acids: CASSGTGTNYGYTF. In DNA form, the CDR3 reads TGTGCCAGTAGCGGGACGGGTACTAACTATGGCTACACCTTC.

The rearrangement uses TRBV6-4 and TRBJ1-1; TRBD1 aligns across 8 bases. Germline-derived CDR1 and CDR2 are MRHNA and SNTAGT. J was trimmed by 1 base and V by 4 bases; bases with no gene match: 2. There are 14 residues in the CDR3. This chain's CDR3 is CASSVTGENTEAFF. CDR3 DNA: TGTGCCAGCAGTGTGACAGGGGAGAACACTGAAGCTTTCTTT.

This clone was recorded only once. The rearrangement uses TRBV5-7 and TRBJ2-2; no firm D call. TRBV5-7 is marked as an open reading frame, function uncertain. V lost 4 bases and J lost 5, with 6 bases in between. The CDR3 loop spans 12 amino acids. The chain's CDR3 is CASSGWTGELFF. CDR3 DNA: TGTGCCAGCAGCGGCTGGACCGGGGAGCTGTTTTTT.

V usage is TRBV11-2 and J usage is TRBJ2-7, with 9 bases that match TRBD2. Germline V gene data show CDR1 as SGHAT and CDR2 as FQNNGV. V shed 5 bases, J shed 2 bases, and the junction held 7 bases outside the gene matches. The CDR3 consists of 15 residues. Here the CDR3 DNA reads TGTGCCAGCAGCCTGCTAGCGGGAATCACCTACGAGCAGTACTTC. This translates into CASSLLAGITYEQYF.

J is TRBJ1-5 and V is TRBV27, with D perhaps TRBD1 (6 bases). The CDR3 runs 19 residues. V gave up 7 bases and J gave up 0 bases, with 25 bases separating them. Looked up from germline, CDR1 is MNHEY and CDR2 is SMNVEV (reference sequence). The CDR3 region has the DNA TGTGCCAGCACTTCATCCATCGCTCGACAGGCCTATAGCAATCAGCCCCAGCATTTT. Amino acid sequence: CASTSSIARQAYSNQPQHF.

Here the CDR3 DNA reads TGTGCCAGCAGTGGGGGAGGGACGGAGGTTAACTATGGCTACACCTTC. The encoded protein is CASSGGGTEVNYGYTF. This chain uses TRBV6-1 with TRBJ1-2; the D gene is possibly TRBD1 (5 bases). CDR3 length equals 16 residues. Between the trimmed V and J ends, which lost 4 bases and 1 base, there was a span of 16 bases. Germline CDR1 is MNHNS and CDR2 is SASEGT.

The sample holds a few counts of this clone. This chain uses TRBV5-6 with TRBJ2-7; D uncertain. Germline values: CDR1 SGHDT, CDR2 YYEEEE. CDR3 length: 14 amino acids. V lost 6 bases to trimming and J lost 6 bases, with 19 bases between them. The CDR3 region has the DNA TGTGCCAGCACCCGAGGTAGTCTACGGTTCGAGCAGTACTTC. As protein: CASTRGSLRFEQYF.

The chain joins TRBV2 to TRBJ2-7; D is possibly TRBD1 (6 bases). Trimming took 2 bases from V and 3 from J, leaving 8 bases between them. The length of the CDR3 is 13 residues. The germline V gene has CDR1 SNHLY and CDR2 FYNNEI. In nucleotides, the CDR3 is TGTGCCAGCAGTGAAATAGGGGGCTACGAGCAGTACTTC. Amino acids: CASSEIGGYEQYF. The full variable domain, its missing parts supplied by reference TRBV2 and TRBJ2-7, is EPEVTQTPSHQVTQMGQEVILRCVPISNHLYFYWYRQILGQKVEFLVSFYNNEISEKSEIFDDQFSVERPDGSNFTLKIRSTKLEDSAMYFCASSEIGGYEQYFGPGTRLTVT.

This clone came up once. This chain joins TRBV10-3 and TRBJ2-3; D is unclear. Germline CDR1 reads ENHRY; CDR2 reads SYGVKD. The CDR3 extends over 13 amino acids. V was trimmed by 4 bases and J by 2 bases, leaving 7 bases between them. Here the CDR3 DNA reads TGTGCCATCAGTGTTCGGGCCACAGATACGCAGTATTTT. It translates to CAISVRATDTQYF.

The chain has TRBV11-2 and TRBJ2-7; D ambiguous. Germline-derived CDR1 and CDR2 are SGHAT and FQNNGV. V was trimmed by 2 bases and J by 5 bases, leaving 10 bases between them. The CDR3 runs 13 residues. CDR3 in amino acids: CASSLRDGNEQYF. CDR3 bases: TGTGCCAGCAGCTTAAGGGATGGAAACGAGCAGTACTTC.

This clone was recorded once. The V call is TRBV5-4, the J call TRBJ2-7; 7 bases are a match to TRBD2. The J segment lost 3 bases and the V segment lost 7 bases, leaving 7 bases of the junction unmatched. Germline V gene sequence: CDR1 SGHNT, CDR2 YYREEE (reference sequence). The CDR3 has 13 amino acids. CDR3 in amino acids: CASGAGVGYEQYF. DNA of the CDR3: TGTGCCAGCGGTGCGGGAGTCGGCTACGAGCAGTACTTC.

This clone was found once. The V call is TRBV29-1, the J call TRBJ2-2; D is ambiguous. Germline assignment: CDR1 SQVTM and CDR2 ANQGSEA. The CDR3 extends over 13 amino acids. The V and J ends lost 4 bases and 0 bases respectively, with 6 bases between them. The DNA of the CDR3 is TGCAGCGTTGTCCGTCCGAACACCGGGGAGCTGTTTTTT. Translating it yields CSVVRPNTGELFF.

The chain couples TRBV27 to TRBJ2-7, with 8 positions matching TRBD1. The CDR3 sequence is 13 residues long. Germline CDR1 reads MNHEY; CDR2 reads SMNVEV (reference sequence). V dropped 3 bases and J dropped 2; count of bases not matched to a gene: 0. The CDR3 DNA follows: TGTGCCAGCAGTTTGACAGGGGCCTACGAGCAGTACTTC. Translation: CASSLTGAYEQYF.

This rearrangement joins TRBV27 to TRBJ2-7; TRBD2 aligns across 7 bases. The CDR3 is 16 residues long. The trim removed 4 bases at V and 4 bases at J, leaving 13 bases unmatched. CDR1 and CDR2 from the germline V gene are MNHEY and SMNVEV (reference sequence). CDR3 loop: CASSWGGLPPDYEQYF. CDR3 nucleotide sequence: TGTGCCAGCAGTTGGGGGGGACTACCTCCCGATTACGAGCAGTACTTC.

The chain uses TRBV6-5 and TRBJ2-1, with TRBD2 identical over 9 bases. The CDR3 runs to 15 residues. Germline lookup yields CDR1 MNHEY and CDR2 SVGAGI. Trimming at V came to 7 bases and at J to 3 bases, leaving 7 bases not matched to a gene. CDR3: CASKIAGDDYNEQFF. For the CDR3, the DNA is TGTGCCAGCAAAATAGCGGGAGATGACTACAATGAGCAGTTCTTC.